Below, 27 T cell receptor beta chains from the same sample are listed, as sequenced in a study of cytomegalovirus exposure and HLA in healthy donors. PCR used 60 Vbeta primers and 13 Jbeta primers. Sequencing used immunoSEQ multiplex PCR; TCRdb keeps in-frame clones, though not all of them. The sample comprises about 230,000 clones, about 80% of which are singletons, and approximately 0.5% rests with the top ten. The sample was PBMCs. Receptors originate from a woman aged 40 to 50 in good health and CMV-seronegative.

In its sample, this clone was seen once. The chain has TRBV27 and TRBJ2-1; 7 bases map to TRBD2. Trimming cost V 7 bases and J 5 bases; bases outside gene matches: 8. CDR1 and CDR2 from the germline V gene are MNHEY and SMNVEV (reference sequence). This CDR3 is built from 14 residues. The CDR3 sequence is CASTLFAGDNEQFF. The CDR3 nucleotides read TGTGCCAGCACCCTCTTCGCGGGGGACAATGAGCAGTTCTTC.

This chain connects TRBV4-2 to TRBJ1-5, with unresolved D. The germline V and J ends were trimmed by 0 bases and 0 bases, with 6 bases remaining between them. The germline V gene encodes CDR1 LGHNA and CDR2 YNFKEQ. The CDR3 runs to 15 residues. Written as DNA, the CDR3 is TGTGCCAGCAGCCAAGATGAGGGTAGCAATCAGCCCCAGCATTTT. It yields the protein CASSQDEGSNQPQHF.

As to this clone: Other DNA sequences in this sample translate to the same CDR3. The genes are TRBV18 and TRBJ1-5, with D possibly matching TRBD1 (5 bases). Germline V lookup: CDR1 KGHSH, CDR2 LQKENI. The length of the CDR3 is 14 residues. Trimming shortened V by 6 bases and J by 5 bases, and 14 bases separated the two germline ends. The CDR3 DNA is TGTGCCAGCTCCCCTACAGGTCGCGATCAGCCCCAGCATTTT. This gives the protein CASSPTGRDQPQHF.

This chain links TRBV19 with TRBJ1-1, with TRBD1 matching 7 bases. Trimming at V came to 1 base and at J to 1 base, leaving 3 bases not matched to a gene. Germline CDR1 reads LNHDA; CDR2 reads SQIVND (reference sequence). This CDR3 spans 15 amino acids. The DNA of the CDR3 is TGTGCCAGTAGTATAGGGACAGGCCCGAACACTGAAGCTTTCTTT. Translation: CASSIGTGPNTEAFF. Using reference TRBV19 and TRBJ1-1 for the parts outside the CDR3, the full variable domain is DGGITQSPKYLFRKEGQNVTLSCEQNLNHDAMYWYRQDPGQGLRLIYYSQIVNDFQKGDIAEGYSVSREKKESFPLTVTSAQKNPTAFYLCASSIGTGPNTEAFFGQGTRLTVV.

The V and J genes are TRBV2 and TRBJ2-3; D gene unclear. Germline V CDR1 and CDR2: SNHLY, FYNNEI. Trimming removed 3 bases from V and 0 bases from J, with 4 bases in between. This CDR3 is built from 13 residues. CDR3 sequence: CASSDESTDTQYF. DNA of the CDR3: TGTGCCAGCAGTGATGAGAGCACAGATACGCAGTATTTT. The full variable domain, in which reference TRBV2 and TRBJ2-3 provide the parts outside the CDR3, is EPEVTQTPSHQVTQMGQEVILRCVPISNHLYFYWYRQILGQKVEFLVSFYNNEISEKSEIFDDQFSVERPDGSNFTLKIRSTKLEDSAMYFCASSDESTDTQYFGPGTRLTVL.

The rearrangement uses TRBV7-9 and TRBJ2-7; the D gene is possibly TRBD1 (5 bases). With 8 bases removed from V and 2 bases from J, the gap between germline ends came to 13 bases. Germline V gene lookup returns CDR1 SEHNR and CDR2 FQNEAQ (reference sequence). The CDR3 extends over 13 amino acids. The CDR3 DNA reads TGTGCCAGCGGGGCAGGGCAAACCTACGAGCAGTACTTC. Translation: CASGAGQTYEQYF.

The chain links TRBV6-1 to TRBJ1-6; no firm D call. Deletions cut 3 bases from V and 9 bases from J, with 3 bases between. CDR1 is MNHNS and CDR2 is SASEGT in the germline V gene. The CDR3 extends over 11 amino acids. CDR3 nucleotide sequence: TGTGCCAGCAGTGACCTTTCACCCCTCCACTTT. Translated: CASSDLSPLHF.

The gene calls are TRBV2 and TRBJ2-1; 9 bases map to TRBD2. The CDR3 has 13 residues. With V trimmed by 7 bases and J by 9 bases, 7 bases remained unmatched. Germline lookup yields CDR1 SNHLY and CDR2 FYNNEI. The CDR3 region is CASTSRGGSEQFF. The CDR3 DNA is TGTGCCAGCACATCGCGGGGGGGCTCTGAGCAGTTCTTC.

As to this clone: This CDR3 is also generated by other DNA sequences in the sample. V is TRBV7-9 and J is TRBJ1-6; 11 bases line up with TRBD1. Germline CDR1 SEHNR, CDR2 FQNEAQ (reference sequence). The junction had 4 bases not matched to a gene; V was cut back by 5 bases and J by 10 bases. The CDR3 extends over 14 amino acids. The CDR3 is CASSPGQGGSPLHF. CDR3 nucleotides: TGTGCCAGCAGCCCGGGACAGGGGGGCTCACCCCTCCACTTT.

This chain connects TRBV11-2 to TRBJ2-1; 7 bases agree with TRBD1. Germline values: CDR1 SGHAT, CDR2 FQNNGV. Trimming cost V 3 bases and J 5 bases; bases outside gene matches: 7. The CDR3 has 15 residues. The CDR3 coding sequence is TGTGCCAGCAGCTTTCCGGGACAGTCTGACAATGAGCAGTTCTTC. Translating it yields CASSFPGQSDNEQFF.

The CDR3 bases are TGCGCCAGCAGGGTACAGGGGGCCAACGAGCAGTACTTC. This gives the protein CASRVQGANEQYF. This chain links TRBV5-1 with TRBJ2-7; 9 positions match TRBD1. This CDR3 is built from 13 residues. Trimming at V came to 5 bases and at J to 5 bases, leaving 5 bases not matched to a gene. Germline CDR1 reads SGHRS; CDR2 reads YFSETQ. Full variable domain (remainder filled in from reference TRBV5-1 and TRBJ2-7): KAGVTQTPRYLIKTRGQQVTLSCSPISGHRSVSWYQQTPGQGLQFLFEYFSETQRNKGNFPGRFSGRQFSNSRSEMNVSTLELGDSALYLCASRVQGANEQYFGPGTRLTVT.

In its sample, this clone was seen a few times. The V call is TRBV15, the J call TRBJ1-2, with a possible D match to TRBD1 (5 bases). The V gene lost 0 bases and the J gene lost 7 bases, with 15 bases spanning the gap. This CDR3 spans 15 amino acids. Germline V gives CDR1 LNHNV, CDR2 YYDKDF (reference sequence). The CDR3 spells CATSRDLGAPRGYTF. In DNA, the CDR3 is TGTGCCACCAGCAGAGATCTTGGGGCACCTCGTGGCTACACCTTC.

CDR3 loop: CASSLPTSRGTGELFF. In DNA, the CDR3 is TGTGCCAGCAGCTTACCTACTAGTCGGGGGACCGGGGAGCTGTTTTTT. The rearrangement links TRBV7-6 to TRBJ2-2; D perhaps matches TRBD2 (6 bases). The CDR3 runs to 16 residues. Per the germline V gene, CDR1 is SGHVS and CDR2 is FNYEAQ. V dropped 2 bases and J dropped 5 bases, with 15 bases sitting between them.

The chain couples TRBV6-6 to TRBJ2-3, with D unresolved. Trimming removed 6 bases from V and 1 base from J, with 11 bases in between. The germline gives CDR1 MNHNY, CDR2 SVGAGI (reference sequence). The CDR3 loop spans 14 amino acids. CDR3 loop: CASSNDLGTDTQYF. The CDR3 DNA sequence: TGTGCCAGCAGCAACGATTTAGGCACAGATACGCAGTATTTT.

V and J are TRBV4-3 and TRBJ2-7, with 8 bases identical to TRBD1. Germline CDR1 reads LGHNA; CDR2 reads YSLEER. The CDR3 is 12 residues long. V dropped 1 base and J dropped 12; count of bases not matched to a gene: 5. DNA of the CDR3: TGCGCCAGCAGCCAAGCTGGGGACAGGTTGTACTTC. This encodes CASSQAGDRLYF.

CDR3 protein: CASSYYPTVNEQFF. Here the CDR3 DNA reads TGTGCCAGCAGTTACTACCCGACAGTCAATGAGCAGTTCTTC. V gene TRBV6-5 combines with J gene TRBJ2-1, with D possibly matching TRBD1 (5 bases). Trimming took off 1 base at V and 6 bases at J, with 10 bases between the two ends. The germline V gene has CDR1 MNHEY and CDR2 SVGAGI. This CDR3 spans 14 amino acids.

V usage is TRBV28 and J usage is TRBJ1-2; D is possibly TRBD1 (5 bases). This CDR3 comprises 14 residues. V was pared by 8 bases and J by 1 base, with 14 bases between. Germline CDR1 and CDR2: MDHEN and SYDVKM. CDR3 sequence (DNA): TGTGCCAGCGCCTTAGGAGGGGTTAACTATGGCTACACCTTC. Protein: CASALGGVNYGYTF.

This clone appeared a single time. J is TRBJ2-3 and V is TRBV9; unclear D gene. Germline V lookup: CDR1 SGDLS, CDR2 YYNGEE. V shed 2 bases and J shed 1 base, with 11 bases lying between them. CDR3 length equals 15 residues. CDR3 DNA sequence: TGTGCCAGCAGCGTCGGTCCTCCGGGCACAGATACGCAGTATTTT. Protein product: CASSVGPPGTDTQYF.

The chain uses TRBV27 and TRBJ2-1; D not certain. Trimming removed 3 bases at V and 8 bases at J, with 8 bases between. The V gene's germline CDR1 is MNHEY and CDR2 SMNVEV (reference sequence). CDR3 length: 12 amino acids. CDR3 sequence reads: CASSFFPDEQFF. CDR3 bases: TGTGCCAGCAGTTTTTTCCCCGATGAGCAGTTCTTC.

The chain recombines TRBV28 with TRBJ2-2; 8 nucleotides agree with TRBD2. Germline V gene lookup returns CDR1 MDHEN and CDR2 SYDVKM. V dropped 7 bases and J dropped 3; count of bases not matched to a gene: 7. The CDR3 consists of 15 residues. The CDR3 sequence is CASNESGGDTGELFF. CDR3 bases: TGTGCCAGCAATGAGTCGGGGGGGGACACCGGGGAGCTGTTTTTT.

Concerning this clone: Other DNA sequences from this sample encode an identical CDR3 as well. The chain couples TRBV9 to TRBJ2-7, with 8 bases identical to TRBD1. The ends lost 3 bases at V and 6 bases at J; junction bases unmatched: 2. Germline lookup yields CDR1 SGDLS and CDR2 YYNGEE. The CDR3 runs to 12 residues. CDR3 coding DNA: TGTGCCAGCAGCGCAACAGGGGGCGAGCAGTACTTC. Its translation: CASSATGGEQYF. Full variable domain (rest looked up from reference TRBV9 and TRBJ2-7): DSGVTQTPKHLITATGQRVTLRCSPRSGDLSVYWYQQSLDQGLQFLIQYYNGEERAKGNILERFSAQQFPDLHSELNLSSLELGDSALYFCASSATGGEQYFGPGTRLTVT.

The V gene is TRBV7-2, the J gene TRBJ1-4, with a tentative D call TRBD1 (5 bases). The CDR3 runs to 15 residues. Between the trimmed V and J ends, which lost 5 bases and 2 bases, there was a span of 12 bases. Looked up from germline, CDR1 is SGHTA and CDR2 is FQGNSA. CDR3 bases: TGTGCCAGCAGCCCAGAAGGGGTTACTAATGAAAAACTGTTTTTT. Protein sequence: CASSPEGVTNEKLFF.

Comments on this clone: An end of the junction does not agree with germline; a read error may underlie this. The chain employs TRBV30 and TRBJ2-2; TRBD2 aligns across 7 bases. The germline gives CDR1 GTSNPN, CDR2 SVGIG (reference sequence). The CDR3 has 17 amino acids. The CDR3 is CAWSVPRLVGGYRGAVF. The CDR3 region has the DNA TGTGCCTGGAGTGTACCCAGGCTAGTCGGGGGGTACCGGGGAGCTGTTTTT.

The rearrangement uses TRBV7-9 and TRBJ1-4; TRBD1 might be the D (5 bases). Germline CDR1 is SEHNR and CDR2 is FQNEAQ (reference sequence). The CDR3 has 14 residues. For the CDR3, the DNA is TGTGCTCTTTCTCAGTGGGGGGAAAATGAAAAACTGTTTTTT. Residues: CALSQWGENEKLFF.

CDR3 DNA sequence: TGTGCCAGTAGTTTCCTAGGGCGAGACAGCCATCAGCCCCAGCATTTT. The encoded protein is CASSFLGRDSHQPQHF. The V and J genes are TRBV19 and TRBJ1-5; a weak D match, TRBD1 (5 bases). V dropped 5 bases and J dropped 5 bases, with 19 bases sitting between them. Germline V gene lookup returns CDR1 LNHDA and CDR2 SQIVND (reference sequence). The CDR3 spans 16 residues.

In this sample, this clone turned up once. The chain combines TRBV19 with TRBJ1-1; 10 nucleotides align to TRBD1. The germline CDR1 and CDR2 sequences are LNHDA and SQIVND (reference sequence). Trimming removed 7 bases from V and 4 bases from J; junction bases left unmatched: 15. The CDR3 spans 17 residues. CDR3 loop: CASTIRGQGILGTEAFF. The CDR3 DNA reads as TGTGCCAGTACTATCCGGGGACAGGGGATCTTGGGCACTGAAGCTTTCTTT.

This clone was seen a few times. The chain carries TRBV6-5 and TRBJ2-1; a weak D match, TRBD1 (6 bases). The CDR3 contains 13 residues. V was shortened by 2 bases and J by 10 bases, with 12 bases between the two germline ends. Germline lookup yields CDR1 MNHEY and CDR2 SVGAGI. The CDR3 DNA is TGTGCCAGCAGTTACGCTGGGGGCCTCGAGCAGTTCTTC. Translation: CASSYAGGLEQFF.